This T cell receptor (beta chain) derives from a study of T-cell memory formation after mild COVID-19. The V gene lost 0 bases and the J gene lost 6 bases, with 12 bases spanning the gap. Germline CDR1 LGHNA, CDR2 YNFKEQ. The CDR3 spans 15 residues. MiXCR, run by TCRdb on the 5' RACE reads, gives a single entry per CDR3 protein. Of about 200,000 distinct CDR3 sequences in the sample, 9% to 10% were seen once. This receptor was identified in a man aged 18 to 29 who had mild COVID-19 (a few samples of this study predate the infection). Cell type and time point are not known. The V call is TRBV4-2, the J call TRBJ1-5; D is ambiguous. The specimen was PBMCs or a T cell subset sorted from them (not recorded which). CDR3 region: CASSQDPGPGQPQHF. The CDR3 DNA reads TGTGCCAGCAGCCAAGATCCGGGCCCGGGTCAGCCCCAGCATTTT.